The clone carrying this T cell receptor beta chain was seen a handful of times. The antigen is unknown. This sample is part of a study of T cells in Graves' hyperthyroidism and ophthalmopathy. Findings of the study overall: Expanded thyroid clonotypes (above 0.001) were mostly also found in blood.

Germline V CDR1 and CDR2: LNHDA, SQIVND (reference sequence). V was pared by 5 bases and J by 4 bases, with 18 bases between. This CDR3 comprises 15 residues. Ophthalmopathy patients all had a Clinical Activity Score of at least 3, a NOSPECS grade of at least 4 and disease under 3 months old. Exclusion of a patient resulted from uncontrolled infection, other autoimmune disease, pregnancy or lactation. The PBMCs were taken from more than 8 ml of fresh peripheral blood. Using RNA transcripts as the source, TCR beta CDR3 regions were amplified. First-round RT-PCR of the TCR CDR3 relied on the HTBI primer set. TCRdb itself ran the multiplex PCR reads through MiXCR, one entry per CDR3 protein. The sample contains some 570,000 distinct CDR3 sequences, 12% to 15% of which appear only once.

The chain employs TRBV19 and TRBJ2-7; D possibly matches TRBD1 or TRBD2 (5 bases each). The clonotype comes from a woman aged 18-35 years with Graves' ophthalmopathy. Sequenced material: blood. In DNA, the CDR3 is TGTGCCAGTAGTGGATCTCTCGGGGCAGCTTACGAGCAGTACTTC. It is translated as CASSGSLGAAYEQYF.